Listed here is a single T cell receptor (beta chain). The data were obtained in a study of cytomegalovirus exposure and HLA in healthy donors. Germline CDR1 LNHDA, CDR2 SQIVND (reference sequence). V lost 5 bases to trimming and J lost 5 bases; unmatched junction nucleotides: 9. This CDR3 region has 16 residues. The primer mix had 60 Vbeta and 13 Jbeta primers. Data came from immunoSEQ multiplex PCR; TCRdb stores just in-frame clones and leaves some out. Here the sample spans about 52,000 clones, 72% being singletons. This clonotype was obtained from a woman aged 50 to 60 in good health and CMV-seronegative. Specimen: PBMCs. The J gene is TRBJ2-5, the V gene TRBV19; 12 bases map to TRBD1. The CDR3 here is CASSGGDRGPAETQYF. The CDR3 region has the DNA TGTGCCAGTAGTGGCGGGGACAGGGGGCCGGCGGAGACCCAGTACTTC. The whole variable domain, filled in from reference TRBV19 and TRBJ2-5, reads DGGITQSPKYLFRKEGQNVTLSCEQNLNHDAMYWYRQDPGQGLRLIYYSQIVNDFQKGDIAEGYSVSREKKESFPLTVTSAQKNPTAFYLCASSGGDRGPAETQYFGPGTRLLVL.